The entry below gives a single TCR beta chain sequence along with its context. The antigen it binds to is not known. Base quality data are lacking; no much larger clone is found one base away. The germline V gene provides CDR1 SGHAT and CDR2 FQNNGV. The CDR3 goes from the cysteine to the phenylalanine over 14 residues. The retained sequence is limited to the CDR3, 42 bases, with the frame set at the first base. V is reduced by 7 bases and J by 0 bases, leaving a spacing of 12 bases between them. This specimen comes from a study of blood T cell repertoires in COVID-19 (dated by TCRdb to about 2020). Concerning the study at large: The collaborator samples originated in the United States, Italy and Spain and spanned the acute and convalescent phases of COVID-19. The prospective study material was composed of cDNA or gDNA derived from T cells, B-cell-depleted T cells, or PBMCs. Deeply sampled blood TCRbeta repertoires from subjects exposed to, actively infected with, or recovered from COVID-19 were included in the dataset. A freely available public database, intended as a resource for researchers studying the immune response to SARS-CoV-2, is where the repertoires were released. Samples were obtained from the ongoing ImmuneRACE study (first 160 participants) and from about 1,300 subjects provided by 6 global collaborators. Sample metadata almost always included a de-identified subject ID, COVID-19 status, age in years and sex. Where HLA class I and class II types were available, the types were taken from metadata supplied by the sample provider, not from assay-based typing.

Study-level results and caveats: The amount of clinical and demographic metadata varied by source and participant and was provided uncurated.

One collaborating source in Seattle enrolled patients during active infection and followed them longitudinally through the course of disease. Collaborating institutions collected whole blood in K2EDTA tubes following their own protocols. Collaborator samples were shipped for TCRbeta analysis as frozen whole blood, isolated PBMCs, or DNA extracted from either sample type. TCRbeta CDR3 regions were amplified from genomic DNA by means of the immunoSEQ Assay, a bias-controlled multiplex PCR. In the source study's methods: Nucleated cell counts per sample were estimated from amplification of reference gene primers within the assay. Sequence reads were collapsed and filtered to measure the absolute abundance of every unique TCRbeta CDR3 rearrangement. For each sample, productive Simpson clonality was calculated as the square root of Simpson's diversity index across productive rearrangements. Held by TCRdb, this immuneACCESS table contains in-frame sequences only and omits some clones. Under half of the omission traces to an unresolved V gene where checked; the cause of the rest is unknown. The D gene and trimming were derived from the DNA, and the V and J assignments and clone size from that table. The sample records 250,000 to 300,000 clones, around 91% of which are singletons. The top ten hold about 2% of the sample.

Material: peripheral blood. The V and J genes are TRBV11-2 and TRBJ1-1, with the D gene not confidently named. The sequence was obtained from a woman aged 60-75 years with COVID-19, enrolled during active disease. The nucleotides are TGTGCCAGCATCCGGAGTTGGATGAACACTGAAGCTTTCTTT. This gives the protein CASIRSWMNTEAFF.